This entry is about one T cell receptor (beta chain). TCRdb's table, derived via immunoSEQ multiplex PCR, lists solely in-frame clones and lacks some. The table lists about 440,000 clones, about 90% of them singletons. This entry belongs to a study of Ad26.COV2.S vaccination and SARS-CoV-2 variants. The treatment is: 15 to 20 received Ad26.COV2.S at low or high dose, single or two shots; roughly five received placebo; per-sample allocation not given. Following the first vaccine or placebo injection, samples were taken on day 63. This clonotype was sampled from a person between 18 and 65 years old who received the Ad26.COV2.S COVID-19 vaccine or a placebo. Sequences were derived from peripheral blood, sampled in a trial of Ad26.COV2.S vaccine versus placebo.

CDR3 sequence (DNA): TGTGCCAGCAGTTGGGCAGGGAGCAATCAGCCCCAGCATTTT. Protein sequence: CASSWAGSNQPQHF. The rearrangement uses TRBV28 and TRBJ1-5; tentative D call: TRBD1 (5 bases). Germline CDR1 and CDR2: MDHEN and SYDVKM. The CDR3 is 14 amino acids. Trimming shortened V by 4 bases and J by 1 base, and 8 bases separated the two germline ends.